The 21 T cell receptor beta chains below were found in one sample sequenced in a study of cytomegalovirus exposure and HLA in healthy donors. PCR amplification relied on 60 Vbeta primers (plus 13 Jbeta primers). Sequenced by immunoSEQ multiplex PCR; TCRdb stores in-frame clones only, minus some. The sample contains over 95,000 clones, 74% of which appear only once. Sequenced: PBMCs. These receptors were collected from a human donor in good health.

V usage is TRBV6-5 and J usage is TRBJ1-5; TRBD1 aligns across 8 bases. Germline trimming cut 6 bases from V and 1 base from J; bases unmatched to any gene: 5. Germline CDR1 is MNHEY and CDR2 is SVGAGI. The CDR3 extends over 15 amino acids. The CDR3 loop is CASRRTGSSNQPQHF. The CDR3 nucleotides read TGTGCCAGCAGGCGGACAGGGTCAAGCAATCAGCCCCAGCATTTT.

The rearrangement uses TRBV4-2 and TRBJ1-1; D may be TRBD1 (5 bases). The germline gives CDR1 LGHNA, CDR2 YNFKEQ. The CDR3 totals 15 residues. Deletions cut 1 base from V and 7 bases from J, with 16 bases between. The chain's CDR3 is CASSQGDRDKREAFF. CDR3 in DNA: TGTGCCAGCAGCCAAGGTGACAGAGATAAACGTGAAGCTTTCTTT.

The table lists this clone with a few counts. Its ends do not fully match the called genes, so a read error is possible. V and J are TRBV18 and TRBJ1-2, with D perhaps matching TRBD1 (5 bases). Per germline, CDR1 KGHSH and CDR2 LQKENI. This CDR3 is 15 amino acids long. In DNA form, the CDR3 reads TGTGCCAGCTCTCCACGGGGGGTCGGGAACTATGGCTACACCTTC. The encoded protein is CASSPRGVGNYGYTF.

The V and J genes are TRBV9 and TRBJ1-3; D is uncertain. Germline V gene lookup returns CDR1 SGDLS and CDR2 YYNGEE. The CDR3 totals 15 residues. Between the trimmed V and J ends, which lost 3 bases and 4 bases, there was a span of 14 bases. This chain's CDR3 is CASSGEGQAGNTIYF. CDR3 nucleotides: TGTGCCAGCAGCGGGGAGGGCCAGGCGGGAAACACCATATATTTT.

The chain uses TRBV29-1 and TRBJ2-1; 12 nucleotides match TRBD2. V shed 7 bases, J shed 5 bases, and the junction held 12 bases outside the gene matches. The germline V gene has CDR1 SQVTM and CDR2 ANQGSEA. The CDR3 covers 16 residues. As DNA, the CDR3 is TGCAGCGGAACTAGCGGGAGGTCCCTAACAAACAATGAGCAGTTCTTC. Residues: CSGTSGRSLTNNEQFF.

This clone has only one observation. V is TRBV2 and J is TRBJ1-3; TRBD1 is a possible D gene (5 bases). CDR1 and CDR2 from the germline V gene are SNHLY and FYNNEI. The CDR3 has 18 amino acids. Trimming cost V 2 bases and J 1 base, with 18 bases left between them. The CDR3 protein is CASSESRTRINSGNTIYF. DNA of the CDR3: TGTGCCAGCAGTGAATCCAGGACAAGGATAAATTCTGGAAACACCATATATTTT.

CDR3 sequence: CSVSQGGNTEAFF. The CDR3 DNA reads as TGCAGCGTATCCCAGGGGGGGAACACTGAAGCTTTCTTT. The rearrangement links TRBV29-1 to TRBJ1-1; 7 nucleotides agree with TRBD1. CDR1 and CDR2 (germline): SQVTM, ANQGSEA. V was clipped by 6 bases and J by 1 base; unmatched bases: 5. The CDR3 runs to 13 residues.

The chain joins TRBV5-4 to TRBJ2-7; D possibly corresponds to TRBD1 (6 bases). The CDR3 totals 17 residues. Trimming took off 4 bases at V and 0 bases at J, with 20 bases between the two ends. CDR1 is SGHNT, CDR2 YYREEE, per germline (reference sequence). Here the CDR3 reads CASSRTGTLDSSYEQYF. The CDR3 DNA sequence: TGTGCCAGCAGCAGAACCGGGACACTTGATAGCTCCTACGAGCAGTACTTC.

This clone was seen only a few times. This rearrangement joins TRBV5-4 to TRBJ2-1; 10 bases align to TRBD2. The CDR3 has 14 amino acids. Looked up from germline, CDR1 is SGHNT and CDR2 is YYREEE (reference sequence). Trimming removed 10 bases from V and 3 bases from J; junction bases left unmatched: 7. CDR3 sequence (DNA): TGTGCCGTCCCTAGCGGGGGCTTCTACAATGAGCAGTTCTTC. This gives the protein CAVPSGGFYNEQFF.

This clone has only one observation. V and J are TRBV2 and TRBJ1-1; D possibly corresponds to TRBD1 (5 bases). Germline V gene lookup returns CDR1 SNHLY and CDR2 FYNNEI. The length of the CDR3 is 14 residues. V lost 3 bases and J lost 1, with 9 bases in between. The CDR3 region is CASSDLGGNTEAFF. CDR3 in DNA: TGTGCCAGCAGTGATTTGGGGGGGAACACTGAAGCTTTCTTT.

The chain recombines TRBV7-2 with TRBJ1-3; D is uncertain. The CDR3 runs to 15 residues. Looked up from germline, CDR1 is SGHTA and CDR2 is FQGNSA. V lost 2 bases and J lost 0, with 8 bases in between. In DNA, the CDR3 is TGTGCCAGCAGCTTAACACCGATCTCTGGAAACACCATATATTTT. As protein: CASSLTPISGNTIYF.

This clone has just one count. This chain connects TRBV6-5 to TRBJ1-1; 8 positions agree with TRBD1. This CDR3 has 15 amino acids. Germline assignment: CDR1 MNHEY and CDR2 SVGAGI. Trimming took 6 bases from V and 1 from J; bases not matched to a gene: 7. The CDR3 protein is CASSRDRSSNTEAFF. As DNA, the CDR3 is TGTGCCAGCAGCCGGGACAGGTCGTCGAACACTGAAGCTTTCTTT.

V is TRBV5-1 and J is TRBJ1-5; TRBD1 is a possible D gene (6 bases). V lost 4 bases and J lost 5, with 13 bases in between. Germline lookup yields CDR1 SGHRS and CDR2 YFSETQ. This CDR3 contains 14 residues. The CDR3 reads CASSEAGVDQPQHF. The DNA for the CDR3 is TGCGCCAGCAGCGAGGCAGGGGTGGATCAGCCCCAGCATTTT.

The CDR3 reads CASRTSGASGNTIYF. The CDR3 nucleotides read TGTGCCAGCCGAACTTCAGGGGCCTCTGGAAACACCATATATTTT. This rearrangement joins TRBV27 to TRBJ1-3; the D gene is possibly TRBD1 (6 bases). CDR3 length equals 15 residues. Trimming shortened V by 8 bases and J by 0 bases, and 14 bases separated the two germline ends. Germline V lookup: CDR1 MNHEY, CDR2 SMNVEV (reference sequence).

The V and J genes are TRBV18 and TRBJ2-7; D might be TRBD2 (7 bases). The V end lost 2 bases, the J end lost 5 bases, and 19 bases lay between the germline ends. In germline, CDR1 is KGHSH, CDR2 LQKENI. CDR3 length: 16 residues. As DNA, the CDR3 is TGTGCCAGCTCACCAGGGCCCGGGGGGCCCCTCCACGAGCAGTACTTC. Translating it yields CASSPGPGGPLHEQYF.

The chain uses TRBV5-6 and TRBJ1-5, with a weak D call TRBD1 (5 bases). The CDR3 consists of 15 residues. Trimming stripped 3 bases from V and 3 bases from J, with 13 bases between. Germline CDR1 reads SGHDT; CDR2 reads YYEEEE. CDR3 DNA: TGTGCCAGCAGCTCCACCGACAGCCACAATCAGCCCCAGCATTTT. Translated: CASSSTDSHNQPQHF.

CDR3 in DNA: TGTGCCACCAGCTCCTCCATCAGGAGGAATAGCAATCAGCCCCAGCATTTT. Its translation: CATSSSIRRNSNQPQHF. The V and J genes are TRBV15 and TRBJ1-5; no reliable D call. V was trimmed by 5 bases and J by 0 bases, leaving 17 bases between them. The CDR3 has 17 residues. Germline assignment: CDR1 LNHNV and CDR2 YYDKDF (reference sequence).

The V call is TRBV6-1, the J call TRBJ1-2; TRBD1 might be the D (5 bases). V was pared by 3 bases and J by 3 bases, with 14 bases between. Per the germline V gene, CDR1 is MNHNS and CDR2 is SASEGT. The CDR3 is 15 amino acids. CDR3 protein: CASSEAGGTHYGYTF. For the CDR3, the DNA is TGTGCCAGCAGTGAGGCGGGGGGAACCCACTATGGCTACACCTTC.

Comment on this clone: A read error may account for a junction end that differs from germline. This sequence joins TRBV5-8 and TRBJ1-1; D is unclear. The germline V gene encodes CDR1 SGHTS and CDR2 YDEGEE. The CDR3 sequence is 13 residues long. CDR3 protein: CASRSSLNNEAFF. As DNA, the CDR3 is TGTGCCAGCAGGTCAAGTTTAAACAATGAAGCTTTCTTT. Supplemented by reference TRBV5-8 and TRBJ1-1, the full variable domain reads EAGVTQSPTHLIKTRGQQATLRCSPISGHTSVYWYQQALGLGLQFLLWYDEGEERNRGNFPPRFSGRQFPNYSSELNVNALELEDSALYLCASRSSLNNEAFFGQGTRLTVV.

The CDR3 reads CASSRRDRGREKLFF. CDR3 sequence (DNA): TGTGCCAGCAGTCGTCGGGACAGGGGGCGAGAAAAACTGTTTTTT. This chain connects TRBV2 to TRBJ1-4; 12 bases are shared with TRBD1. Germline CDR1 is SNHLY and CDR2 is FYNNEI. Trimming at V came to 5 bases and at J to 8 bases, leaving 6 bases not matched to a gene. The CDR3 consists of 15 residues.

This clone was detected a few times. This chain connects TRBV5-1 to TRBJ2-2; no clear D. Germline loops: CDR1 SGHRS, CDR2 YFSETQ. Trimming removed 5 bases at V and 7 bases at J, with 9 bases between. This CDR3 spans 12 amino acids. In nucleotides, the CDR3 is TGCGCCAGCAGGTTCGAGGTCGGGGAGCTGTTTTTT. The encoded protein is CASRFEVGELFF.